One and the same sample provided the 27 T cell receptor beta chains below, sequenced in a study of T-cell reconstitution after alpha-beta-depleted transplantation in children. It was with unique molecular identifiers that the TCRbeta library was prepared. TCRdb re-derived calls from the PCR reads in MiXCR, one entry per CDR3 protein. The data show over 150,000 distinct CDR3 sequences, with approximately 12% seen just once and 13% held by the top ten. The source was PBMCs, collected before TCRalphabeta/CD19-depleted stem cell transplant. The origin of the receptors is a boy aged 2 to 10 with acute myeloid leukemia, due to receive a stem cell transplant.

On this clonotype itself: Being one base from a much bigger clone, this may be a read error. V and J are TRBV5-1 and TRBJ2-7; 9 positions agree with TRBD2. V lost 6 bases and J lost 4; bases outside the gene matches: 8. This CDR3 is 14 amino acids long. Germline-derived CDR1 and CDR2 are SGHRS and YFSETQ. The CDR3 region has the DNA TGCGCCAGCATCTGCGGTAGCGGGGGATACGAGCAGTACGTC. Its protein product is CASICGSGGYEQYV.

This clonotype has at least ten counts. This chain uses TRBV10-3 with TRBJ1-1; D is ambiguous. The CDR3 is 14 residues long. Germline V CDR1 and CDR2: ENHRY, SYGVKD. V gave up 6 bases and J gave up 6 bases, with 17 bases separating them. The CDR3 DNA is TGTGCCATCAGCGGGTGGAGTCGGGATTCTGAAGCTTTCTTT. As protein: CAISGWSRDSEAFF.

Only a few counts were recorded for this clonotype. The V call is TRBV30, the J call TRBJ2-5; D remains ambiguous. The CDR3 is made up of 13 amino acids. With 4 bases removed from V and 4 bases from J, the gap between germline ends came to 13 bases. CDR1 is GTSNPN, CDR2 SVGIG, per germline (reference sequence). CDR3 residues: CAWNPRLSETQYF. In DNA, the CDR3 is TGTGCCTGGAACCCCAGGTTATCAGAGACCCAGTACTTC.

Turning to this clonotype: With a much larger clone just one base away, this may be a read error. It is likely a read error, because the conserved phenylalanine at the end of the CDR3 is missing. This sequence joins TRBV7-6 and TRBJ2-5; D is uncertain. Germline loops: CDR1 SGHVS, CDR2 FNYEAQ. CDR3 length: 13 amino acids. With 5 bases removed from V and 5 bases from J, the gap between germline ends came to 12 bases. CDR3 sequence (DNA): TGTGCCAGCAGCCCACGCTCAGATGAGACCCAGTACTGC. Translating it yields CASSPRSDETQYC.

This clonotype was picked up many times. J is TRBJ2-3 and V is TRBV10-3; TRBD2 matches at 8 bases. Germline assignment: CDR1 ENHRY and CDR2 SYGVKD. The V gene end was trimmed by 4 bases and the J gene end by 6 bases; junction bases not matched to a gene: 21. This CDR3 contains 19 residues. DNA of the CDR3: TGTGCCATCAGTGTTTCTAGCGGGCGTGCGTCAGGGAGCCGGGATACGCAGTATTTT. Amino acid sequence: CAISVSSGRASGSRDTQYF.

This clonotype came up many times. V usage is TRBV20-1 and J usage is TRBJ2-3; 10 bases fit TRBD2. Germline-derived CDR1 and CDR2 are DFQATT and SNEGSKA (reference sequence). With 5 bases clipped from V and 4 bases from J, the junction kept 6 bases outside the gene matches. There are 14 residues in the CDR3. CDR3 loop: CSAPGLAGADTQYF. As DNA, the CDR3 is TGCAGTGCTCCTGGTCTAGCGGGAGCAGATACGCAGTATTTT.

For this clonotype: This could be a read error, since a much larger clone is one nucleotide away. The J gene is TRBJ1-2, the V gene TRBV7-9; 8 nucleotides match TRBD1. Germline loops: CDR1 SEHNR, CDR2 FQNEAQ (reference sequence). The CDR3 covers 14 residues. CDR3 residues: CASSPTDRDYGDTF. In DNA form, the CDR3 reads TGTGCCAGCAGCCCGACGGACAGGGACTATGGCGACACCTTC.

The table lists this clonotype with many counts. The DNA of the CDR3 is TGTGCCAGCAGCCAAGACCAACTAGCGGGGTACACTAGCACAGATACGCAGTATTTT. Encoded protein: CASSQDQLAGYTSTDTQYF. The chain joins TRBV3-1 to TRBJ2-3; TRBD2 matches 10 bases. Germline CDR1 and CDR2: LGHDT and YNNKEL (reference sequence). The CDR3 is 19 residues long. The junction had 9 bases not matched to a gene; V was cut back by 0 bases and J by 0 bases.

This clonotype was counted ten times or more. V usage is TRBV10-3 and J usage is TRBJ2-3; D is perhaps TRBD2 (5 bases). The V gene's germline CDR1 is ENHRY and CDR2 SYGVKD. The CDR3 consists of 15 residues. V lost 4 bases, J lost 0 bases, and 11 bases lay in between. CDR3 coding DNA: TGTGCCATCAGTGGAGGGTGGGCCAGCACAGATACGCAGTATTTT. This encodes CAISGGWASTDTQYF.

This clonotype was recorded at least ten times. The CDR3, as DNA: TGTGCCAGCAGCGGACGGACAGGAGAACTCCGGACAGATACGCAGTATTTT. Protein sequence: CASSGRTGELRTDTQYF. The genes are TRBV7-6 and TRBJ2-3; 7 nucleotides align to TRBD1. The V gene's germline CDR1 is SGHVS and CDR2 FNYEAQ. CDR3 length equals 17 residues. V dropped 5 bases and J dropped 3; count of bases not matched to a gene: 14.

This clonotype was picked up many times. The chain employs TRBV20-1 and TRBJ2-3, with 8 nucleotides matching TRBD2. V shed 7 bases and J 6 bases; nucleotides not matched to a gene: 6. The CDR3 runs 12 residues. Per the germline V gene, CDR1 is DFQATT and CDR2 is SNEGSKA (reference sequence). The CDR3 sequence: CSGAGDGDTQYF. In DNA form, the CDR3 reads TGCAGTGGAGCGGGAGATGGCGATACGCAGTATTTT.

This clonotype was seen many times. V and J are TRBV7-2 and TRBJ1-5; D is ambiguous. CDR3 length equals 13 residues. Trimming pared 3 bases from V and 1 base from J, leaving 4 bases between. CDR1 and CDR2 (germline): SGHTA, FQGNSA. The CDR3 protein is CASSFVSNQPQHF. CDR3 coding DNA: TGTGCCAGCAGCTTCGTAAGCAATCAGCCCCAGCATTTT.

With respect to this clonotype: A much bigger clone sits one base away, suggesting this may be a read error. The chain uses TRBV25-1 and TRBJ1-5; tentative D call: TRBD1 (6 bases). CDR3 length equals 13 residues. CDR1 MGHDK and CDR2 SYGVNS come from the germline V gene. CDR3 sequence (DNA): TGTGCCAGCAGTGACAGGGGCAATCAGCACCAGCATTTT. Protein: CASSDRGNQHQHF.

The sample holds many counts of this clonotype. V usage is TRBV19 and J usage is TRBJ2-1; the match to TRBD1 covers 7 bases. The V gene's germline CDR1 is LNHDA and CDR2 SQIVND (reference sequence). After removal of 4 bases from V and 8 bases from J, the junction contained 8 bases not matched to a gene. CDR3 length: 14 amino acids. The CDR3 coding sequence is TGTGCCAGTAGTAGTACAGGGGATTGGGATGAGCAGTTCTTC. This encodes CASSSTGDWDEQFF.

This clonotype was counted at least ten times. The chain couples TRBV24-1 to TRBJ2-5; D perhaps matches TRBD1 (5 bases). This CDR3 contains 11 residues. Germline lookup yields CDR1 KGHDR and CDR2 SFDVKD. Trimming pared 8 bases from V and 5 bases from J, leaving 8 bases between. As DNA, the CDR3 is TGTGCCACCACGAAGGGGGAGACCCAGTACTTC. Amino acids: CATTKGETQYF.

Many counts were recorded for this clonotype. The chain combines TRBV6-1 with TRBJ2-1; possible D gene TRBD2, 6 bases. V was shortened by 0 bases and J by 0 bases, with 9 bases between the two germline ends. The CDR3 covers 16 residues. Looked up from germline, CDR1 is MNHNS and CDR2 is SASEGT. The CDR3 DNA sequence: TGTGCCAGCAGTGAAGCGGGAGGCGGCTCCTACAATGAGCAGTTCTTC. It translates to CASSEAGGGSYNEQFF.

In this sample, this clonotype turned up many times. The genes are TRBV9 and TRBJ2-2; D is perhaps TRBD2 (6 bases). V lost 4 bases, J lost 4 bases, and 11 bases lay in between. Germline loops: CDR1 SGDLS, CDR2 YYNGEE. The CDR3 consists of 14 residues. CDR3 DNA: TGTGCCAGCAGCTCGAGGGGAGGCACCGGGGAGCTGTTTTTT. Its protein is CASSSRGGTGELFF.

In its sample, this clonotype was seen many times. V and J are TRBV15 and TRBJ1-6; D gene unclear. CDR1 LNHNV and CDR2 YYDKDF come from the germline V gene (reference sequence). The CDR3 is made up of 15 amino acids. V gave up 3 bases and J gave up 4 bases, with 10 bases separating them. The CDR3 region is CATSRGLSYNSPLHF. CDR3 DNA sequence: TGTGCCACCAGCAGGGGATTGAGTTATAATTCACCCCTCCACTTT.

This clonotype was observed many times. The V call is TRBV20-1, the J call TRBJ1-1; D is uncertain. The CDR3 contains 12 residues. With 6 bases removed from V and 5 bases from J, the gap between germline ends came to 13 bases. Germline CDR1 and CDR2: DFQATT and SNEGSKA (reference sequence). The CDR3 is CSAPGGETEAFF. CDR3 in DNA: TGCAGTGCCCCGGGTGGAGAAACTGAAGCTTTCTTT.

This clonotype was counted many times. This CDR3 is CASSQDRRGGYTF. The CDR3 nucleotides read TGCGCCAGCAGCCAAGATCGCCGAGGAGGCTACACCTTC. This chain uses TRBV4-1 with TRBJ1-2; the D is unclear. This CDR3 comprises 13 residues. Trimming removed 0 bases at V and 8 bases at J, with 10 bases between. In germline, CDR1 is MGHRA, CDR2 YSYEKL.

This clonotype was recorded many times. This chain uses TRBV5-1 with TRBJ2-5; 8 bases fit TRBD1. The CDR3 extends over 14 amino acids. V was pared by 3 bases and J by 5 bases, with 6 bases of the junction left unmatched. Germline CDR1 SGHRS, CDR2 YFSETQ. The CDR3 bases are TGCGCCAGCAGCTCCGGACAGGGCACCGAGACCCAGTACTTC. Translation: CASSSGQGTETQYF.

This clonotype was observed at least ten times. V usage is TRBV12-3 or TRBV12-4 and J usage is TRBJ1-5; the match to TRBD1 covers 7 bases. The CDR3 contains 15 residues. V lost 3 bases and J lost 5; bases outside the gene matches: 7. CDR3 nucleotide sequence: TGTGCCAGCAGTTTCTATGACAGGGACCATCAGCCCCAGCATTTT. It translates to CASSFYDRDHQPQHF.

This clonotype was detected many times. The CDR3 region is CSAGGSFYSNQPQHF. The CDR3 DNA reads as TGCAGTGCCGGGGGCTCCTTCTATAGCAATCAGCCCCAGCATTTT. The chain uses TRBV20-1 and TRBJ1-5; D possibly corresponds to TRBD1 (6 bases). There are 15 residues in the CDR3. The V gene lost 6 bases and the J gene lost 0 bases, with 15 bases spanning the gap. Germline assignment: CDR1 DFQATT and CDR2 SNEGSKA (reference sequence).

The sample holds many counts of this clonotype. The rearrangement links TRBV16 to TRBJ1-2; no reliable D call. Germline V CDR1 and CDR2: KGHSY, FQNENV. CDR3 length: 13 amino acids. V was cut by 2 bases and J by 2 bases, with 6 bases left in between. Here the CDR3 DNA reads TGTGCCAGCAGCCAAGCCTACAACTATGGCTACACCTTC. Its translation is CASSQAYNYGYTF.

This clonotype was counted many times. V and J are TRBV7-9 and TRBJ2-7; 7 positions agree with TRBD2. With V trimmed by 5 bases and J by 1 base, 11 bases remained unmatched. Germline CDR1 reads SEHNR; CDR2 reads FQNEAQ (reference sequence). The CDR3 is 16 residues long. The CDR3 region is CASSIPAWGGSYEQYF. In nucleotides, the CDR3 is TGTGCCAGCAGCATTCCGGCCTGGGGGGGATCCTACGAGCAGTACTTC.

This clonotype was counted at least ten times. J is TRBJ1-5 and V is TRBV7-2; no definite D call. This CDR3 comprises 16 residues. V shed 2 bases and J shed 0 bases, with 11 bases lying between them. From germline, CDR1 is SGHTA and CDR2 FQGNSA. This chain's CDR3 is CASSLRPAYSNQPQHF. CDR3 DNA: TGTGCCAGCAGCTTAAGGCCAGCTTATAGCAATCAGCCCCAGCATTTT.

A remark on this clonotype: A much larger clone lies a single base off, so this may be a read error. The chain is built from TRBV7-2 and TRBJ2-3; 7 positions match TRBD2. CDR3 size: 13 residues. The V gene's germline CDR1 is SGHTA and CDR2 FQGNSA. CDR3 sequence reads: CSSGRDYTDTQYF. The DNA for the CDR3 is TGTTCCAGCGGCCGGGACTACACAGATACGCAGTATTTT.